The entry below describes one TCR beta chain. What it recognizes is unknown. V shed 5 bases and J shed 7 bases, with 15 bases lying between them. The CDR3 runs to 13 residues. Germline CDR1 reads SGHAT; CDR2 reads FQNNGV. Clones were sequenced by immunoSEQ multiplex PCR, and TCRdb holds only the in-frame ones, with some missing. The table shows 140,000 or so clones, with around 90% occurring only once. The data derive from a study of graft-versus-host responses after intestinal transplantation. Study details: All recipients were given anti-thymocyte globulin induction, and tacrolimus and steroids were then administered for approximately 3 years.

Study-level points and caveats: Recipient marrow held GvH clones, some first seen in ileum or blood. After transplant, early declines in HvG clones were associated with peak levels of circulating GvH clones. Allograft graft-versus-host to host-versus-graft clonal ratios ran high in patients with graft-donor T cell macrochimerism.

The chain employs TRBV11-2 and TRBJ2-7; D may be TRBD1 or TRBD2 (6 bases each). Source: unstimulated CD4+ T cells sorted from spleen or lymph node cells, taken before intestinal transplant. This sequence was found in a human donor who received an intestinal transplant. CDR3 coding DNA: TGTGCCAGCAGCCGGGACGGGGGCGGAGAGCAGTACTTC. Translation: CASSRDGGGEQYF.